This is a list of T cell receptor beta chains from one sample in a study of blood T cells in healthy people across ages. TCRdb re-called the 5' RACE reads with MiXCR, one entry per CDR3 protein. This table has roughly 1.7 million distinct CDR3 sequences, about 32% appearing once. The source material was blood. The source of these receptors is a woman in her twenties or thirties in good health. The CDR3 runs from the conserved cysteine through the conserved F or W. The order of the fields is clone size, V gene, J gene, D gene, CDR3 protein, CDR3 DNA. D genes are given only for firm matches. The size field is filled for only some rows; it gives once, few, many or a size class.

abundance: many
v_gene: TRBV13
j_gene: TRBJ2-7
d_gene: TRBD1
CDR3aa: CASGTGLYEQYF
CDR3nt: TGTGCCAGCGGGACAGGGTTGTACGAGCAGTACTTC

abundance: many
v_gene: TRBV9
j_gene: TRBJ2-7
d_gene: TRBD1
CDR3aa: CASSTGDSYEQYF
CDR3nt: TGTGCCAGCAGCACAGGGGACTCCTACGAGCAGTACTTC

abundance: .
v_gene: TRBV12-3/TRBV12-4
j_gene: TRBJ2-5
d_gene: .
CDR3aa: CASSPGAASVQETQYF
CDR3nt: TGTGCCAGCAGTCCCGGGGCGGCTAGCGTGCAAGAGACCCAGTACTTC

abundance: .
v_gene: TRBV9
j_gene: TRBJ1-2
d_gene: .
CDR3aa: CASSPEGTYGYTF
CDR3nt: TGTGCCAGCAGCCCGGAAGGGACATATGGCTACACCTTC

abundance: .
v_gene: TRBV12-3/TRBV12-4
j_gene: TRBJ1-2
d_gene: .
CDR3aa: CASSPALIYGYTF
CDR3nt: TGTGCCAGCAGCCCAGCGCTGATTTACGGCTACACCTTC

abundance: .
v_gene: TRBV4-1
j_gene: TRBJ1-2
d_gene: .
CDR3aa: CASSPEYGQPNYGYTF
CDR3nt: TGCGCCAGCAGCCCCGAATACGGACAGCCTAACTATGGCTACACCTTC

abundance: .
v_gene: TRBV5-1
j_gene: TRBJ2-5
d_gene: TRBD2
CDR3aa: CASVGIRSREGDLKETQYF
CDR3nt: TGCGCCAGCGTTGGCATTCGTTCGCGGGAGGGGGACCTTAAGGAGACCCAGTACTTC

abundance: .
v_gene: TRBV30
j_gene: TRBJ1-1
d_gene: .
CDR3aa: CAWSVYDTEAFF
CDR3nt: TGTGCCTGGAGTGTGTACGACACTGAAGCTTTCTTT

abundance: many
v_gene: TRBV5-1
j_gene: TRBJ2-1
d_gene: .
CDR3aa: CASSLSSTSYNEQFF
CDR3nt: TGCGCCAGCAGCTTGAGTTCTACTTCCTACAATGAGCAGTTCTTC

abundance: .
v_gene: TRBV5-1
j_gene: TRBJ2-2
d_gene: .
CDR3aa: CASSPLTKNTGELFF
CDR3nt: TGCGCCAGCAGCCCGTTGACTAAAAACACCGGGGAGCTGTTTTTT

abundance: few
v_gene: TRBV27
j_gene: TRBJ2-1
d_gene: .
CDR3aa: CASSSRQDISEQFF
CDR3nt: TGTGCCAGCAGTTCCCGACAGGATATAAGCGAGCAGTTCTTC

abundance: .
v_gene: TRBV9
j_gene: TRBJ2-1
d_gene: .
CDR3aa: CASSVGDPDNEQFF
CDR3nt: TGTGCCAGCAGCGTAGGGGACCCGGACAATGAGCAGTTCTTC

abundance: .
v_gene: TRBV6-5
j_gene: TRBJ2-1
d_gene: .
CDR3aa: CASSYEWARLNEQFF
CDR3nt: TGTGCCAGCAGTTACGAATGGGCGAGGCTCAATGAGCAGTTCTTC

abundance: once
v_gene: TRBV6-1
j_gene: TRBJ2-2
d_gene: .
CDR3aa: CASSPSRGAVNTGELFF
CDR3nt: TGTGCCAGCAGTCCTTCCCGTGGAGCGGTGAACACCGGGGAGCTGTTTTTT

abundance: many
v_gene: TRBV7-7
j_gene: TRBJ2-2
d_gene: TRBD1
CDR3aa: CASSLGQGDTGELFF
CDR3nt: TGTGCCAGCAGCTTAGGACAGGGGGACACCGGGGAGCTGTTTTTT

abundance: .
v_gene: TRBV27
j_gene: TRBJ1-1
d_gene: .
CDR3aa: CASRSDKVNTEAFF
CDR3nt: TGTGCCAGCAGGTCCGACAAGGTGAACACTGAAGCTTTCTTT

abundance: .
v_gene: TRBV13
j_gene: TRBJ2-7
d_gene: TRBD2
CDR3aa: CASSSPGGNTYEQYF
CDR3nt: TGTGCCAGCAGCTCCCCGGGAGGGAACACCTACGAGCAGTACTTC

abundance: few
v_gene: TRBV7-2
j_gene: TRBJ2-5
d_gene: TRBD1
CDR3aa: CASSHGTGEEEAQYF
CDR3nt: TGTGCCAGCAGCCACGGGACAGGGGAAGAAGAGGCCCAGTACTTC

abundance: .
v_gene: TRBV18
j_gene: TRBJ2-7
d_gene: TRBD1
CDR3aa: CASSAYRDSGYEQYF
CDR3nt: TGTGCCAGCTCAGCGTACCGGGACAGTGGGTACGAGCAGTACTTC

abundance: few
v_gene: TRBV28
j_gene: TRBJ1-2
d_gene: .
CDR3aa: CASSFIGTNYGYTF
CDR3nt: TGTGCCAGCAGTTTTATCGGGACTAACTATGGCTACACCTTC

abundance: few
v_gene: TRBV29-1
j_gene: TRBJ2-1
d_gene: .
CDR3aa: CSVVSSGMNEQFF
CDR3nt: TGCAGCGTTGTTTCGTCAGGGATGAATGAGCAGTTCTTC

abundance: .
v_gene: TRBV5-1
j_gene: TRBJ2-7
d_gene: TRBD1
CDR3aa: CASSLDPQGYEQYF
CDR3nt: TGCGCCAGCAGCTTGGACCCACAGGGGTACGAGCAGTACTTC

abundance: .
v_gene: TRBV5-1
j_gene: TRBJ2-7
d_gene: TRBD1
CDR3aa: CASMGGTGVTYEQYF
CDR3nt: TGCGCCAGCATGGGGGGGACAGGGGTTACCTACGAGCAGTACTTC

abundance: .
v_gene: TRBV5-1
j_gene: TRBJ2-1
d_gene: TRBD2
CDR3aa: CASSSAGGPLDEQFF
CDR3nt: TGCGCCAGCAGTTCAGCGGGGGGGCCTCTCGATGAGCAGTTCTTC

abundance: .
v_gene: TRBV20-1
j_gene: TRBJ2-3
d_gene: TRBD2
CDR3aa: CSAPSRGGTDTQYF
CDR3nt: TGCAGTGCCCCCTCCCGGGGAGGGACAGATACGCAGTATTTT

abundance: .
v_gene: TRBV28
j_gene: TRBJ2-3
d_gene: TRBD1
CDR3aa: CASSTPGQGLQTDTQYF
CDR3nt: TGTGCCAGCAGTACTCCGGGACAGGGTCTTCAAACAGATACGCAGTATTTT

abundance: few
v_gene: TRBV7-9
j_gene: TRBJ2-7
d_gene: .
CDR3aa: CASRRGTGSSYEQYF
CDR3nt: TGTGCCAGCAGACGTGGGACCGGCAGCTCCTACGAGCAGTACTTC

abundance: .
v_gene: TRBV6-1
j_gene: TRBJ2-5
d_gene: .
CDR3aa: CASSEGPRGGEQYF
CDR3nt: TGTGCCAGCAGTGAAGGACCCCGAGGGGGTGAGCAGTACTTC

abundance: .
v_gene: TRBV12-3/TRBV12-4
j_gene: TRBJ1-2
d_gene: .
CDR3aa: CASSFVPRGGNYGYTF
CDR3nt: TGTGCCAGCAGTTTCGTCCCCCGGGGCGGAAACTATGGCTACACCTTC

abundance: few
v_gene: TRBV7-6
j_gene: TRBJ2-7
d_gene: .
CDR3aa: CASSADPQGSYEQYF
CDR3nt: TGTGCCAGCAGCGCAGACCCCCAGGGGTCCTACGAGCAGTACTTC

abundance: few
v_gene: TRBV5-6
j_gene: TRBJ2-7
d_gene: TRBD1
CDR3aa: CASSSRQGLDEQYF
CDR3nt: TGTGCCAGCAGCTCCCGACAGGGGCTAGACGAGCAGTACTTC

abundance: few
v_gene: TRBV30
j_gene: TRBJ2-1
d_gene: .
CDR3aa: CAWTRPGGEQFF
CDR3nt: TGTGCCTGGACCAGACCCGGAGGGGAGCAGTTCTTC

abundance: .
v_gene: TRBV7-3
j_gene: TRBJ2-1
d_gene: .
CDR3aa: CASSSGGVGQFF
CDR3nt: TGTGCCAGCAGTTCGGGTGGGGTTGGGCAGTTCTTC

abundance: .
v_gene: TRBV6-5
j_gene: TRBJ2-2
d_gene: TRBD1
CDR3aa: CVSSLDRGGSGELFF
CDR3nt: TGTGTCAGCAGTTTAGACAGGGGTGGGTCCGGGGAGCTGTTTTTT

abundance: many
v_gene: TRBV6-6
j_gene: TRBJ2-5
d_gene: TRBD2
CDR3aa: CASSYRPGGVRETQYF
CDR3nt: TGTGCCAGCAGTTACCGTCCGGGAGGGGTTCGAGAGACCCAGTACTTC

abundance: few
v_gene: TRBV27
j_gene: TRBJ1-6
d_gene: .
CDR3aa: CASSLSARADSPLHF
CDR3nt: TGTGCCAGCAGTCTCTCCGCCAGGGCTGACTCACCCCTCCACTTT

abundance: few
v_gene: TRBV7-3
j_gene: TRBJ2-3
d_gene: .
CDR3aa: CASSLTRDKGADTQYF
CDR3nt: TGTGCCAGCAGCTTAACGCGGGATAAGGGCGCAGATACGCAGTATTTT

abundance: few
v_gene: TRBV7-2
j_gene: TRBJ2-7
d_gene: .
CDR3aa: CASSWGFTGLNEQYF
CDR3nt: TGTGCCAGCAGCTGGGGCTTCACAGGGCTCAACGAGCAGTACTTC

abundance: .
v_gene: TRBV18
j_gene: TRBJ2-7
d_gene: .
CDR3aa: CASSPQTGNMYEQYF
CDR3nt: TGTGCCAGCTCACCACAGACAGGAAATATGTACGAGCAGTACTTC

abundance: .
v_gene: TRBV10-3
j_gene: TRBJ2-3
d_gene: .
CDR3aa: CAISESVGLSTDTQYF
CDR3nt: TGTGCCATCAGTGAGTCTGTGGGCCTAAGCACAGATACGCAGTATTTT

abundance: few
v_gene: TRBV7-9
j_gene: TRBJ2-7
d_gene: .
CDR3aa: CASSSLDPLHEQYF
CDR3nt: TGTGCCAGCAGCTCCCTAGACCCCCTCCACGAGCAGTACTTC

abundance: few
v_gene: TRBV13
j_gene: TRBJ2-7
d_gene: .
CDR3aa: CASSLWTPPYEQYF
CDR3nt: TGTGCCAGCAGCCTCTGGACTCCGCCCTACGAGCAGTACTTC

abundance: few
v_gene: TRBV27
j_gene: TRBJ2-7
d_gene: TRBD1
CDR3aa: CASSRTQGSHEQYF
CDR3nt: TGTGCCAGCAGTCGTACACAGGGGTCCCACGAGCAGTACTTC

abundance: few
v_gene: TRBV20-1
j_gene: TRBJ2-7
d_gene: TRBD2
CDR3aa: CSARATSGRPEQYF
CDR3nt: TGCAGTGCTAGAGCGACTAGCGGGAGACCCGAGCAGTACTTC

abundance: few
v_gene: TRBV7-2
j_gene: TRBJ2-6
d_gene: .
CDR3aa: CASSLVAPGRTSSGANVLTF
CDR3nt: TGTGCCAGCAGCTTAGTGGCCCCGGGTAGGACAAGCTCTGGGGCCAACGTCCTGACTTTC

abundance: few
v_gene: TRBV20-1
j_gene: TRBJ2-7
d_gene: TRBD2
CDR3aa: CSARDPGTSGGAPSSYEQYF
CDR3nt: TGCAGTGCTAGAGATCCTGGAACTAGCGGGGGGGCCCCCTCGTCCTACGAGCAGTACTTC

abundance: .
v_gene: TRBV7-9
j_gene: TRBJ2-1
d_gene: TRBD2
CDR3aa: CASSSGTSGRGNEQFF
CDR3nt: TGTGCCAGCAGCTCTGGGACTAGCGGGAGAGGCAATGAGCAGTTCTTC

abundance: many
v_gene: TRBV20-1
j_gene: TRBJ2-7
d_gene: TRBD1
CDR3aa: CSVARTGSYEQYF
CDR3nt: TGCAGTGTCGCAAGGACAGGGAGCTACGAGCAGTACTTC

abundance: .
v_gene: TRBV28
j_gene: TRBJ2-5
d_gene: TRBD2
CDR3aa: CASSSSGKGRYF
CDR3nt: TGTGCCAGCAGTTCCAGCGGGAAGGGAAGGTACTTC

abundance: .
v_gene: TRBV20-1
j_gene: TRBJ2-2
d_gene: .
CDR3aa: CSAREQGTTGGLFF
CDR3nt: TGCAGTGCTAGAGAACAGGGAACCACCGGGGGGCTGTTTTTT

abundance: many
v_gene: TRBV4-1
j_gene: TRBJ2-1
d_gene: TRBD2
CDR3aa: CASSPLAGGHNEQFF
CDR3nt: TGCGCCAGCAGCCCTCTAGCGGGGGGGCACAATGAGCAGTTCTTC

abundance: .
v_gene: TRBV12-3/TRBV12-4
j_gene: TRBJ2-3
d_gene: TRBD1
CDR3aa: CASSPQGAAVYTQYF
CDR3nt: TGTGCCAGCAGTCCACAGGGGGCTGCTGTTTATACGCAGTATTTT